This T cell receptor beta chain was observed in a study of T cell changes during pregnancy in multiple sclerosis. Clones were sequenced by immunoSEQ multiplex PCR, and TCRdb holds only the in-frame ones, with some missing. The table includes roughly 97,000 clones, 75% to 95% detected once. This CDR3 is 15 amino acids long. J was trimmed by 5 bases and V by 6 bases; bases with no gene match: 6. Germline V CDR1 and CDR2: MRHNA, SNTAGT. Sequenced here: peripheral blood, sampled in the second trimester of pregnancy. This receptor was obtained from a female donor in good health, enrolled as a control in a pregnancy study. V and J are TRBV6-4 and TRBJ1-4; 10 bases match TRBD1. CDR3 loop: CASRGMDRGNEKLFF. In DNA, the CDR3 is TGTGCCAGCAGGGGGATGGACAGGGGGAATGAAAAACTGTTTTTT.